This T cell receptor beta chain was sequenced for a study of blood T cell repertoires in COVID-19. For the study at large: Samples came from the United States, Italy and Spain, spanning acute and convalescent COVID-19. T cells, B-cell-depleted T cells, or PBMCs supplied cDNA or gDNA.

This CDR3 contains 15 residues. V shed 3 bases and J shed 0 bases, with 9 bases lying between them. Germline CDR1 reads LNHDA; CDR2 reads SQIVND (reference sequence). In the study's own analysis: Amplifying reference gene primers gave estimates of nucleated cell counts. TCRdb's table, derived via immunoSEQ multiplex PCR, lists solely in-frame clones and lacks some. V, J and clone size are taken as reported in that table, and D and trimming were inferred from the DNA itself. The sample includes about 140,000 clones, 70% to 90% of them seen just once. The chain employs TRBV19 and TRBJ1-5, with D hard to call. The sequenced material came from peripheral blood. The TCR was taken from a human donor in a cohort sampled during active COVID-19. The chain's CDR3 is CASSIEGTSNQPQHF. The CDR3 coding sequence is TGTGCCAGTAGTATCGAGGGCACTAGCAATCAGCCCCAGCATTTT.